This TCR beta chain was captured by sequencing in a study of cytomegalovirus exposure and HLA in healthy donors. Study details: From 190 million or so T cells, an earlier analysis saw roughly 100 million unique TCR beta sequences. Caucasian-associated ancestry cluster membership applied to just over 80% of around 400 genotyped donors.

A multiplex PCR was run with 60 Vbeta primers and 13 Jbeta primers. Authors' processing steps: The authors later counted 70 million to 80 million unique TCR beta chains, 9 million to 14 million of them shared. This table comes from immunoSEQ multiplex PCR, and its TCRdb copy is limited to in-frame clones, with some not included. V and J calls plus clone size are reproduced from that table; the DNA served to infer D and trimming. The sample lists 30,000 to 40,000 clones; over 60% were seen once. Germline CDR1 and CDR2: SNHLY and FYNNEI. The CDR3 loop spans 14 amino acids. V trimming: 6 bases; J trimming: 4 bases; junction bases outside the gene matches: 6. This clone is a singleton in its sample.

The sequenced material came from PBMCs. This chain connects TRBV2 to TRBJ1-2, with 9 bases matching TRBD1. The clonotype comes from a man aged 40-49 years in good health and CMV-seronegative. CDR3 DNA sequence: TGTGCCAGCAGCCCCAACAGGGGGCCCTATGGCTACACCTTC. This codes for CASSPNRGPYGYTF.